This TCR beta chain was recovered during a study of cytomegalovirus exposure and HLA in healthy donors. Study findings and constraints: Analyses of presence and absence presupposed an approximately uniform sequencing depth across donors.

Donors were ostensibly healthy at sampling, although undocumented immune exposures were probable. The PCR had 60 Vbeta and 13 Jbeta primers. The data were produced by immunoSEQ multiplex PCR, yet TCRdb's version contains in-frame clones alone and is incomplete. Here the sample spans roughly 170,000 clones, under 85% being singletons. Points on this clone: Its specificity is unknown.

Sequences were obtained from PBMCs. The sequence was obtained from a young man in good health and CMV-seronegative.

Here the CDR3 reads CASSQEGLQGGCQPQHF. CDR3 in DNA: TGTGCCAGCAGCCAAGAGGGTCTCCAGGGCGGCTGTCAGCCCCAGCATTTT. This chain connects TRBV14 to TRBJ1-5; possible D gene TRBD1, 5 bases. This CDR3 has 17 amino acids. V was cut by 0 bases and J by 6 bases, with 18 bases left in between. Germline-derived CDR1 and CDR2 are SGHDN and FVKESK.